One and the same sample provided the 15 T cell receptor beta chains below, sequenced in a study of cytotoxic CD8 clonotypes in ibrutinib-treated CLL. Using immunoSEQ multiplex PCR, the repertoire was profiled, and TCRdb retains in-frame clones only, with some absent. Of around 26,000 clones in the sample, about 67% were seen once. The specimen comprised PBMCs, sampled after 12 months of ibrutinib treatment. Source of these receptors: a human donor with chronic lymphocytic leukemia.

The chain combines TRBV18 with TRBJ1-4, with no clear D. Deletions cut 6 bases from V and 4 bases from J, with 12 bases between. CDR1 is KGHSH and CDR2 is LQKENI in the germline V gene. There are 14 residues in the CDR3. CDR3 bases: TGTGCCAGCTCCGAGGGTTCCTATAATGAAAAACTGTTTTTT. Amino acid sequence: CASSEGSYNEKLFF.

The chain is built from TRBV6-6 and TRBJ2-1, with D hard to call. CDR1 and CDR2 from the germline V gene are MNHNY and SVGAGI (reference sequence). V dropped 7 bases and J dropped 9 bases, with 13 bases sitting between them. The CDR3 runs to 12 residues. The CDR3 DNA reads TGTGCCAGCACTGTTAATACGGCTGAGCAGTTCTTC. Residues: CASTVNTAEQFF.

The chain uses TRBV9 and TRBJ1-1; the D gene is possibly TRBD1 (5 bases). Trimming cost V 1 base and J 3 bases, with 7 bases left between them. There are 13 residues in the CDR3. Germline V gene lookup returns CDR1 SGDLS and CDR2 YYNGEE. CDR3 bases: TGTGCCAGCAGCGTAATGGGGGACACTGAAGCTTTCTTT. Translating it yields CASSVMGDTEAFF.

The CDR3 is CASSLGGQETQYF. Written as DNA, the CDR3 is TGTGCCAGCAGTCTCGGGGGCCAAGAGACCCAGTACTTC. The V gene is TRBV11-2, the J gene TRBJ2-5, with D perhaps matching TRBD2 (6 bases). V was shortened by 6 bases and J by 1 base, with 9 bases between the two germline ends. Germline CDR1 and CDR2: SGHAT and FQNNGV. This CDR3 is 13 amino acids long.

The rearrangement links TRBV6-6 to TRBJ1-5; the match to TRBD1 covers 9 bases. Unmatched junction bases numbered 7, after V lost 5 bases and J lost 5 bases. The length of the CDR3 is 15 residues. CDR1 is MNHNY and CDR2 is SVGAGI in the germline V gene (reference sequence). The CDR3 is CASSPRGQGYQPQHF. CDR3 nucleotide sequence: TGTGCCAGCAGTCCGAGGGGACAGGGATATCAGCCCCAGCATTTT.

The rearrangement uses TRBV7-9 and TRBJ1-4; 7 nucleotides match TRBD1. With 5 bases clipped from V and 0 bases from J, the junction kept 3 bases outside the gene matches. From germline, CDR1 is SEHNR and CDR2 FQNEAQ (reference sequence). The CDR3 consists of 15 residues. The CDR3 reads CASSHGTATNEKLFF. The CDR3 nucleotides are TGTGCCAGCAGCCACGGGACAGCAACTAATGAAAAACTGTTTTTT.

For the CDR3, the DNA is TGTGCCAGCAGCCCTGCGCCCCATGGCTACACCTTC. It yields the protein CASSPAPHGYTF. This sequence joins TRBV7-9 and TRBJ1-2; no reliable D call. The CDR3 length is 12 residues. The germline CDR1 and CDR2 sequences are SEHNR and FQNEAQ (reference sequence). V lost 5 bases and J 6 bases, leaving 10 bases between the germline ends.

This clone was seen a few times. This chain joins TRBV18 and TRBJ2-3; the D is unclear. Trimming cost V 2 bases and J 4 bases, with 4 bases left between them. The length of the CDR3 is 12 residues. Germline CDR1 reads KGHSH; CDR2 reads LQKENI. The DNA of the CDR3 is TGTGCCAGCTCACCAGATTCAGATACGCAGTATTTT. Its translation: CASSPDSDTQYF. Complete variable domain (other parts from reference TRBV18 and TRBJ2-3): NAGVMQNPRHLVRRRGQEARLRCSPMKGHSHVYWYRQLPEEGLKFMVYLQKENIIDESGMPKERFSAEFPKEGPSILRIQQVVRGDSAAYFCASSPDSDTQYFGPGTRLTVL.

CDR3 region: CAWSPTPQGRRQPQHF. DNA for the CDR3: TGTGCCTGGAGTCCGACTCCCCAGGGAAGGCGACAGCCCCAGCATTTT. The chain carries TRBV30 and TRBJ1-5, with D possibly TRBD1 on 5 matching bases. The CDR3 runs 16 residues. The V gene lost 2 bases and the J gene lost 7 bases, with 21 bases spanning the gap. Germline values: CDR1 GTSNPN, CDR2 SVGIG (reference sequence).

This chain uses TRBV19 with TRBJ2-2; TRBD1 is a possible D gene (6 bases). Per germline, CDR1 LNHDA and CDR2 SQIVND (reference sequence). The CDR3 length is 16 residues. Trimming shortened V by 2 bases and J by 3 bases, and 13 bases separated the two germline ends. The CDR3 is CASSISHRVDTGELFF. The CDR3 coding sequence is TGTGCCAGTAGTATATCCCACAGGGTGGACACCGGGGAGCTGTTTTTT.

J is TRBJ2-5 and V is TRBV6-1; 8 bases map to TRBD2. Germline V gives CDR1 MNHNS, CDR2 SASEGT. The CDR3 runs 14 residues. Unmatched junction bases numbered 7, after V lost 8 bases and J lost 2 bases. CDR3 in DNA: TGTGCCAGCGCGGGCGGGGGGCTTCAAGAGACCCAGTACTTC. Translated: CASAGGGLQETQYF.

The genes are TRBV19 and TRBJ2-2; D possibly corresponds to TRBD2 (6 bases). Germline CDR1 and CDR2: LNHDA and SQIVND (reference sequence). The CDR3 spans 13 residues. The germline V and J ends were trimmed by 8 bases and 2 bases, with 9 bases remaining between them. Written as DNA, the CDR3 is TGTGCCAGTGGGGACTCTAACACCGGGGAGCTGTTTTTT. Encoded protein: CASGDSNTGELFF.

The rearrangement uses TRBV11-2 and TRBJ2-7, with TRBD1 as a possible D gene (8 bases). Germline loops: CDR1 SGHAT, CDR2 FQNNGV. The CDR3 contains 16 residues. V was clipped by 1 base and J by 3 bases, with 16 bases between them. Here the CDR3 reads CASSLGSGTGLYEQYF. The CDR3 nucleotides are TGTGCCAGCAGCTTAGGAAGCGGGACAGGCCTCTACGAGCAGTACTTC.

The gene calls are TRBV7-8 and TRBJ2-5; TRBD2 agrees at 11 bases. The length of the CDR3 is 16 residues. V shed 1 base and J 2 bases; nucleotides not matched to a gene: 3. Germline assignment: CDR1 SGHVS and CDR2 FQNEAQ. The CDR3 coding sequence is TGTGCCAGCAGCTTAGGAAGGACTAGCGGGCAAGAGACCCAGTACTTC. Translation gives CASSLGRTSGQETQYF.

This sequence joins TRBV5-5 and TRBJ1-5, with a tentative D call TRBD1 (6 bases). The CDR3 length is 13 residues. The V end was cut by 4 bases, the J end by 6 bases, with 11 bases between. The germline V gene encodes CDR1 SGHKS and CDR2 YYEKEE (reference sequence). The CDR3 here is CASSLNRVQPQHF. The CDR3 coding sequence is TGTGCCAGCAGCCTAAACAGGGTTCAGCCCCAGCATTTT.